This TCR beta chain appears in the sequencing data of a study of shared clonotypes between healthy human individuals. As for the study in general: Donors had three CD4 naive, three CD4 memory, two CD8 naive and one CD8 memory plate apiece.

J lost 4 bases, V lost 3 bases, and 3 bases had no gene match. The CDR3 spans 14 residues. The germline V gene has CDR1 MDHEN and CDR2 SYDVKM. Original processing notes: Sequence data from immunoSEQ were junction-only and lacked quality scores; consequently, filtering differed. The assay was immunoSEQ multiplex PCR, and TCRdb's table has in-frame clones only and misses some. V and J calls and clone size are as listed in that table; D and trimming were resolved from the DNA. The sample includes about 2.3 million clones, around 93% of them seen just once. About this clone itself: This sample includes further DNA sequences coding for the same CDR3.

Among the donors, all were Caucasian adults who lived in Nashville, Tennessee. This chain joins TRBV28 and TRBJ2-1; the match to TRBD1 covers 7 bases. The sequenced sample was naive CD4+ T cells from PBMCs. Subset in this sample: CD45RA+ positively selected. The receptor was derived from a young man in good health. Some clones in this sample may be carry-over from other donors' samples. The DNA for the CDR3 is TGTGCCAGCAGTTTCGCAGGGGGTTACAATGAGCAGTTCTTC. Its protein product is CASSFAGGYNEQFF.